The 31 T cell receptor beta chains below come from one sample, sequenced in a study of T-cell reconstitution after alpha-beta-depleted transplantation in children. Preparation of the TCRbeta library was carried out with unique molecular identifiers. Using its own MiXCR run on the PCR reads, TCRdb lists one record per CDR3 protein. Among about a million distinct CDR3 sequences, roughly 31% were seen once, and the ten largest hold roughly 30%. Sequences were derived from PBMCs, mostly from graft donor cells, sampled 360 days after TCRalphabeta/CD19-depleted stem cell transplant. These receptors originate from a boy under two years old who had a stem cell transplant for SCID, so the T cells may come from the graft donor.

This clonotype was recorded a few times. The chain carries TRBV10-3 and TRBJ2-5; D call uncertain. Germline CDR1 is ENHRY and CDR2 is SYGVKD. The CDR3 totals 13 residues. V shed 6 bases and J shed 1 base, with 9 bases lying between them. The CDR3 nucleotides read TGTGCCATCAGGCCCAACACCCAAGAGACCCAGTACTTC. Its protein is CAIRPNTQETQYF.

The J gene is TRBJ2-1, the V gene TRBV3-1, with TRBD2 identical over 8 bases. This CDR3 has 20 residues. In germline, CDR1 is LGHDT, CDR2 YNNKEL (reference sequence). J lost 3 bases, V lost 0 bases, and 16 bases had no gene match. The CDR3 here is CASSQDYVAGGSPGYNEQFF. The CDR3 DNA reads TGTGCCAGCAGCCAAGATTACGTGGCGGGGGGCAGCCCGGGCTACAATGAGCAGTTCTTC.

This clonotype showed up just a few times. The chain has TRBV27 and TRBJ2-2; a weak D match, TRBD2 (5 bases). The CDR3 extends over 14 amino acids. CDR1 is MNHEY, CDR2 SMNVEV, per germline (reference sequence). With 5 bases removed from V and 6 bases from J, the gap between germline ends came to 13 bases. The CDR3 DNA sequence: TGTGCCAGCAGTGCACTAGGTCGTCCCGGGGAGCTGTTTTTT. Its protein is CASSALGRPGELFF.

This clonotype appeared many times. This sequence joins TRBV7-9 and TRBJ1-1; a weak D match, TRBD1 (5 bases). Per germline, CDR1 SEHNR and CDR2 FQNEAQ (reference sequence). V was clipped by 1 base and J by 4 bases, with 16 bases between them. The CDR3 is 16 amino acids. The CDR3 here is CASSLGWGGEGTEAFF. CDR3 nucleotide sequence: TGTGCCAGCAGCTTAGGTTGGGGGGGGGAAGGCACTGAAGCTTTCTTT.

This chain connects TRBV29-1 to TRBJ2-2; the match to TRBD2 covers 8 bases. The ends lost 8 bases at V and 7 bases at J; junction bases unmatched: 15. The CDR3 has 15 amino acids. Per germline, CDR1 SQVTM and CDR2 ANQGSEA. The CDR3 DNA sequence: TGCAGCATAGAGGCCAGCGGGGGAGGTAGCGGGGAGCTGTTTTTT. Protein: CSIEASGGGSGELFF.

This clonotype was seen a handful of times. The chain has TRBV20-1 and TRBJ1-4; D ambiguous. CDR3 length: 11 amino acids. The V end was cut by 3 bases, the J end by 8 bases, with 7 bases between. Germline values: CDR1 DFQATT, CDR2 SNEGSKA (reference sequence). CDR3 region: CSARGIEKLFF. DNA of the CDR3: TGCAGTGCTAGGGGTATAGAAAAACTGTTTTTT.

This sequence joins TRBV12-3 or TRBV12-4 and TRBJ2-3, with 13 nucleotides matching TRBD2. J lost 6 bases, V lost 8 bases, and 8 bases had no gene match. CDR3 length: 15 residues. The CDR3 reads CASFRLAGGMDTQYF. In DNA form, the CDR3 reads TGTGCCAGCTTCAGACTAGCGGGGGGCATGGATACGCAGTATTTT.

The DNA of the CDR3 is TGTGCCAGCAGTCACTGGGGTATTGGGGCCTACGAGCAGTACTTC. The encoded protein is CASSHWGIGAYEQYF. J is TRBJ2-7 and V is TRBV7-8; D call uncertain. This CDR3 spans 15 amino acids. V was shortened by 6 bases and J by 2 bases, with 17 bases between the two germline ends. The germline CDR1 and CDR2 sequences are SGHVS and FQNEAQ.

The chain couples TRBV5-1 to TRBJ2-5; the D gene is possibly TRBD2 (5 bases). The ends were cut back, 7 bases at V and 5 bases at J, with 15 bases in the middle. Germline lookup yields CDR1 SGHRS and CDR2 YFSETQ. The CDR3 spans 13 residues. In nucleotides, the CDR3 is TGCGCCAGCGGACTTGAAGCCTCGGAGACCCAGTACTTC. It specifies CASGLEASETQYF.

The chain links TRBV20-1 to TRBJ2-3; the match to TRBD2 covers 7 bases. J was trimmed by 4 bases and V by 3 bases; bases with no gene match: 7. CDR3 size: 14 residues. CDR1 is DFQATT, CDR2 SNEGSKA, per germline (reference sequence). This CDR3 reads CSASQSGVPDTQYF. The CDR3 DNA reads as TGCAGTGCTAGCCAGAGCGGGGTTCCAGATACGCAGTATTTT.

This chain joins TRBV4-2 and TRBJ2-7, with D unclear. Trimming removed 1 base at V and 3 bases at J, with 10 bases between. The CDR3 totals 14 residues. Germline CDR1 reads LGHNA; CDR2 reads YNFKEQ. In DNA, the CDR3 is TGTGCCAGCAGCCAAGGCCTGACGGTCTACGAGCAGTACTTC. Its protein product is CASSQGLTVYEQYF.

This clonotype was seen repeatedly, ten times or more. CDR3 region: CAISESRDRTYEQYF. In nucleotides, the CDR3 is TGTGCCATCAGTGAGTCCCGGGACAGGACCTACGAGCAGTACTTC. The genes are TRBV10-3 and TRBJ2-7; TRBD1 agrees at 8 bases. With V trimmed by 0 bases and J by 2 bases, 3 bases remained unmatched. This CDR3 is built from 15 residues. In germline, CDR1 is ENHRY, CDR2 SYGVKD.

The table lists this clonotype with a few counts. The V and J genes are TRBV12-3 or TRBV12-4 and TRBJ2-7; D unclear. The V gene lost 2 bases and the J gene lost 4 bases, with 18 bases spanning the gap. CDR3 length equals 16 residues. The CDR3 DNA reads as TGTGCCAGCAGTTTATACAGTTCCCAAAGCAAATACGAGCAGTACTTC. Amino acids: CASSLYSSQSKYEQYF.

The V gene is TRBV18, the J gene TRBJ1-5; D remains ambiguous. V lost 3 bases to trimming and J lost 2 bases, with 14 bases between them. CDR3 length: 16 amino acids. Germline V gene data show CDR1 as KGHSH and CDR2 as LQKENI. CDR3 region: CASSPAPGGGNQPQHF. The CDR3 bases are TGTGCCAGCTCACCGGCCCCCGGAGGTGGCAATCAGCCCCAGCATTTT.

The V gene is TRBV29-1, the J gene TRBJ2-1, with 11 bases identical to TRBD2. The CDR3 consists of 14 residues. V was clipped by 7 bases and J by 6 bases; unmatched bases: 8. Germline-derived CDR1 and CDR2 are SQVTM and ANQGSEA. The CDR3 spells CSGRLAGFPNEQFF. DNA for the CDR3: TGCAGCGGGCGACTAGCGGGGTTCCCCAATGAGCAGTTCTTC.

The rearrangement uses TRBV2 and TRBJ2-6; 7 nucleotides align to TRBD2. The germline CDR1 and CDR2 sequences are SNHLY and FYNNEI. This CDR3 is 18 amino acids long. Losses at the gene ends were 4 bases for V and 0 bases for J; bases not matched to a gene: 9. The CDR3 sequence is CASSVRWEGHSGANVLTF. In DNA, the CDR3 is TGTGCCAGCAGTGTACGGTGGGAGGGCCACTCTGGGGCCAACGTCCTGACTTTC.

Only a few counts were recorded for this clonotype. The chain links TRBV5-4 to TRBJ2-1, with unresolved D. V was trimmed by 8 bases and J by 7 bases, leaving 13 bases between them. This CDR3 comprises 12 residues. Germline CDR1 and CDR2: SGHNT and YYREEE (reference sequence). CDR3 protein: CASTTDRNEQFF. Written as DNA, the CDR3 is TGTGCCAGTACAACTGATCGAAATGAGCAGTTCTTC.

V and J are TRBV5-1 and TRBJ2-3; D perhaps matches TRBD1 (5 bases). This CDR3 spans 13 amino acids. Germline V gene sequence: CDR1 SGHRS, CDR2 YFSETQ. With 1 base removed from V and 6 bases from J, the gap between germline ends came to 9 bases. The CDR3 is CASSLSQADTQYF. CDR3 in DNA: TGCGCCAGCAGCTTGTCACAGGCCGATACGCAGTATTTT.

V gene TRBV5-1 combines with J gene TRBJ1-1; unclear D gene. V was shortened by 2 bases and J by 1 base, with 12 bases between the two germline ends. The CDR3 covers 15 residues. CDR1 is SGHRS and CDR2 is YFSETQ in the germline V gene. CDR3 nucleotides: TGCGCCAGCAGCTTAATGGGTTGGGAGAACACTGAAGCTTTCTTT. Amino acids: CASSLMGWENTEAFF.

The rearrangement uses TRBV4-1 and TRBJ2-5, with 7 bases that match TRBD1. This CDR3 contains 16 residues. CDR1 and CDR2 (germline): MGHRA, YSYEKL. J lost 3 bases, V lost 1 base, and 8 bases had no gene match. The DNA of the CDR3 is TGCGCCAGCAGCCAAGGATTATTCGGGACAGAAGAGACCCAGTACTTC. Translating it yields CASSQGLFGTEETQYF.

In its sample, this clonotype was seen a few times. The chain is built from TRBV3-1 and TRBJ1-5; D ambiguous. V gave up 1 base and J gave up 7 bases, with 14 bases separating them. This CDR3 comprises 15 residues. The V gene's germline CDR1 is LGHDT and CDR2 YNNKEL (reference sequence). The CDR3 sequence is CASSQGVGQDQPQHF. DNA for the CDR3: TGTGCCAGCAGCCAAGGGGTAGGGCAAGACCAGCCCCAGCATTTT.

Many counts were recorded for this clonotype. V is TRBV12-3 or TRBV12-4 and J is TRBJ2-2; TRBD1 matches at 8 bases. The CDR3 runs to 13 residues. V was clipped by 9 bases and J by 1 base; unmatched bases: 1. CDR3 sequence: CASGTGNTGELFF. The CDR3 DNA is TGTGCCAGTGGGACAGGGAACACCGGGGAGCTGTTTTTT.

The V and J genes are TRBV15 and TRBJ1-5; unclear D gene. V lost 0 bases, J lost 0 bases, and 6 bases lay in between. Germline V lookup: CDR1 LNHNV, CDR2 YYDKDF (reference sequence). This CDR3 has 15 residues. The CDR3 region is CATSRELYSNQPQHF. CDR3 nucleotide sequence: TGTGCCACCAGCAGAGAACTTTATAGCAATCAGCCCCAGCATTTT. Full variable domain (remainder filled in from reference TRBV15 and TRBJ1-5): DAMVIQNPRYQVTQFGKPVTLSCSQTLNHNVMYWYQQKSSQAPKLLFHYYDKDFNNEADTPDNFQSRRPNTSFCFLDIRSPGLGDTAMYLCATSRELYSNQPQHFGDGTRLSIL.

The genes are TRBV6-1 and TRBJ2-3; 8 nucleotides align to TRBD2. The V gene end was trimmed by 2 bases and the J gene end by 5 bases; junction bases not matched to a gene: 9. CDR1 and CDR2 from the germline V gene are MNHNS and SASEGT. CDR3 length: 16 amino acids. Written as DNA, the CDR3 is TGTGCCAGCAGTGAACACGGGGGGGGCCGGGAAGATACGCAGTATTTT. It specifies CASSEHGGGREDTQYF.

This clonotype has more than one count but fewer than ten. The chain links TRBV6-6 to TRBJ1-6, with 7 bases aligning to TRBD1. The CDR3 loop spans 13 amino acids. The germline V gene encodes CDR1 MNHNY and CDR2 SVGAGI (reference sequence). V lost 6 bases and J lost 14; bases outside the gene matches: 10. CDR3 in DNA: TGTGCCAGCAGGGGACAGCCGCACTTGGCCCTCCACTTT. Its protein is CASRGQPHLALHF.

This chain links TRBV3-1 with TRBJ2-3; 8 bases are shared with TRBD2. The CDR3 has 15 amino acids. Germline CDR1 LGHDT, CDR2 YNNKEL (reference sequence). V was clipped by 6 bases and J by 2 bases; unmatched bases: 7. CDR3 sequence (DNA): TGTGCCAGCAGAAAAGCGGGGGTCCACACAGATACGCAGTATTTT. As protein: CASRKAGVHTDTQYF.

This clonotype was seen a few times. The V and J genes are TRBV2 and TRBJ2-5; TRBD2 agrees at 7 bases. This CDR3 spans 15 amino acids. Germline CDR1 and CDR2: SNHLY and FYNNEI. Trimming removed 0 bases from V and 5 bases from J; junction bases left unmatched: 6. CDR3 loop: CASSEAGGSRETQYF. As DNA, the CDR3 is TGTGCCAGCAGTGAAGCGGGAGGGTCGCGTGAGACCCAGTACTTC.

This clonotype was counted a few times. The chain combines TRBV12-3 or TRBV12-4 with TRBJ2-3, with a possible D match to TRBD2 (7 bases). V lost 3 bases and J 5 bases, leaving 15 bases between the germline ends. This CDR3 is 15 amino acids long. The CDR3 DNA reads TGTGCCAGCAGTTTTGGGGGGGGCACTAGAGATACGCAGTATTTT. It codes for CASSFGGGTRDTQYF.

The CDR3 loop reads CASSSSGLARTDTQYF. The CDR3 DNA is TGTGCCAGCAGCTCCTCGGGACTAGCAAGGACAGATACGCAGTATTTT. The chain employs TRBV7-6 and TRBJ2-3, with 9 bases matching TRBD2. V trimming: 4 bases; J trimming: 3 bases; junction bases outside the gene matches: 8. Germline-derived CDR1 and CDR2 are SGHVS and FNYEAQ. The CDR3 length is 16 residues.

The CDR3 DNA is TGCAGTGCTAGAGAGTATGAAAAACTGTTTTTT. This sequence encodes CSAREYEKLFF. The chain uses TRBV20-1 and TRBJ1-4; D remains ambiguous. Germline CDR1 is DFQATT and CDR2 is SNEGSKA (reference sequence). The CDR3 contains 11 residues. V lost 0 bases, J lost 6 bases, and 2 bases lay in between.

The chain has TRBV5-1 and TRBJ2-3, with TRBD2 matching over 10 bases. Losses at the gene ends were 4 bases for V and 0 bases for J; bases not matched to a gene: 5. The CDR3 extends over 16 amino acids. CDR1 is SGHRS and CDR2 is YFSETQ in the germline V gene. The CDR3 bases are TGCGCCAGCAGCCAAGGACTAGCGGCTAGCACAGATACGCAGTATTTT. Translation: CASSQGLAASTDTQYF.